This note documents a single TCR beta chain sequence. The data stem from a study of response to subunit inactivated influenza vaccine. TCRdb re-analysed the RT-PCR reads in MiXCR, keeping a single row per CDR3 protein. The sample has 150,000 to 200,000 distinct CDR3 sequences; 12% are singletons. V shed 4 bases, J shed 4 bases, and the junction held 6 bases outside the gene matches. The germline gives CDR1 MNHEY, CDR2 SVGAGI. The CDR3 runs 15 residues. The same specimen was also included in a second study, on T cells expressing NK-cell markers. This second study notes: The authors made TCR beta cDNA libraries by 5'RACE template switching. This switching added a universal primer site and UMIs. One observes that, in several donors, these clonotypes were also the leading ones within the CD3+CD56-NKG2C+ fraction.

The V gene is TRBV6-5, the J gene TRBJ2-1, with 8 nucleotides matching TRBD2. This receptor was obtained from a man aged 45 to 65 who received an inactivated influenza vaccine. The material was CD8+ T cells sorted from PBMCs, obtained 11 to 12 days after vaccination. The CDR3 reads CASSSSSGSYNEQFF. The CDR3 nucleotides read TGTGCCAGCAGTTCGTCTAGCGGGTCTTACAATGAGCAGTTCTTC.